The 18 T cell receptor beta chains reported below all come from one sample, sequenced in a study of blood T cell repertoires in COVID-19. Profiled with immunoSEQ multiplex PCR; TCRdb holds only in-frame clones, not every one. The sample has roughly 230,000 clones, approximately 85% seen once. Material: peripheral blood. All receptors come from a man aged 45-65 years with COVID-19, enrolled during active disease.

The V and J genes are TRBV12-3 or TRBV12-4 and TRBJ1-5; D may be TRBD1 (6 bases). There are 13 residues in the CDR3. The V end was cut by 7 bases, the J end by 4 bases, with 11 bases between. The chain's CDR3 is CASTWTVNQPQHF. The DNA of the CDR3 is TGTGCCAGCACCTGGACAGTGAATCAGCCCCAGCATTTT.

The V and J genes are TRBV3-1 (or the pseudogene TRBV3-2) and TRBJ1-6, with a tentative D call TRBD1 (6 bases). V was pared by 5 bases and J by 5 bases, with 19 bases between. The CDR3 is 17 residues long. Germline CDR1 reads LGHDT; CDR2 reads YNNKEL (reference sequence). This chain's CDR3 is CASSRERQVRHNSPLHF. DNA of the CDR3: TGTGCCAGCAGCAGAGAACGACAGGTTCGTCATAATTCACCCCTCCACTTT.

The rearrangement uses TRBV29-1 and TRBJ1-2, with D possibly matching TRBD1 (6 bases). The germline V gene encodes CDR1 SQVTM and CDR2 ANQGSEA. The CDR3 sequence is 13 residues long. Deletions cut 4 bases from V and 5 bases from J, with 14 bases between. Written as DNA, the CDR3 is TGCAGCGTTGGGGGACAATATAGGTATGGCTACACCTTC. Translated: CSVGGQYRYGYTF.

This chain uses TRBV10-3 with TRBJ2-3; no reliable D call. The CDR3 loop spans 14 amino acids. The V gene lost 11 bases and the J gene lost 1 base, with 16 bases spanning the gap. Germline values: CDR1 ENHRY, CDR2 SYGVKD. CDR3 region: CAVTLTDRTDTQYF. The CDR3 nucleotides read TGTGCCGTTACGTTGACTGACCGCACAGATACGCAGTATTTT.

This clone appeared a few times. The CDR3 loop reads CATSRDLGGASTDTQYF. CDR3 sequence (DNA): TGTGCCACCAGCAGAGATCTCGGGGGGGCTAGCACAGATACGCAGTATTTT. The chain links TRBV15 to TRBJ2-3; 8 bases fit TRBD2. Per the germline V gene, CDR1 is LNHNV and CDR2 is YYDKDF (reference sequence). There are 17 residues in the CDR3. The V and J ends lost 0 bases and 0 bases, in that order; junction bases with no gene match: 5. Variable domain in full (rest from reference TRBV15 and TRBJ2-3): DAMVIQNPRYQVTQFGKPVTLSCSQTLNHNVMYWYQQKSSQAPKLLFHYYDKDFNNEADTPDNFQSRRPNTSFCFLDIRSPGLGDTAMYLCATSRDLGGASTDTQYFGPGTRLTVL.

This rearrangement joins TRBV5-5 to TRBJ2-7; D perhaps matches TRBD2 (6 bases). The CDR3 runs 16 residues. The germline V and J ends were trimmed by 4 bases and 3 bases, with 20 bases remaining between them. Per the germline V gene, CDR1 is SGHKS and CDR2 is YYEKEE (reference sequence). The CDR3 region has the DNA TGTGCCAGCAGCGCGGGAAATTGGGGAGGACTCTACGAGCAGTACTTC. Translating gives CASSAGNWGGLYEQYF.

The genes are TRBV6-5 and TRBJ2-5, with a tentative D call TRBD1 (5 bases). Germline-derived CDR1 and CDR2 are MNHEY and SVGAGI. This CDR3 has 12 residues. V was trimmed by 4 bases and J by 2 bases, leaving 5 bases between them. CDR3 sequence (DNA): TGTGCCAGCAGTTCAGGGCAAGAGACCCAGTACTTC. Translation: CASSSGQETQYF.

The genes are TRBV5-1 and TRBJ2-2, with D tentatively TRBD2 (6 bases). The germline V gene has CDR1 SGHRS and CDR2 YFSETQ. The CDR3 extends over 17 amino acids. Deletions cut 2 bases from V and 7 bases from J, with 21 bases between. CDR3 loop: CASSFGGGVKRVGELFF. The CDR3, as DNA: TGCGCCAGCAGCTTCGGTGGCGGGGTTAAGAGGGTCGGGGAGCTGTTTTTT.

The J gene is TRBJ1-2, the V gene TRBV2; possible D gene TRBD1, 5 bases. CDR1 and CDR2 from the germline V gene are SNHLY and FYNNEI. This CDR3 contains 14 residues. Between the trimmed V and J ends, which lost 3 bases and 4 bases, there was a span of 12 bases. The CDR3 protein is CASSEAGWVYGYTF. The DNA of the CDR3 is TGTGCCAGCAGTGAGGCAGGGTGGGTCTATGGCTACACCTTC.

V usage is TRBV5-6 and J usage is TRBJ2-7, with D hard to call. V lost 1 base and J lost 0, with 8 bases in between. This CDR3 spans 14 amino acids. Germline-derived CDR1 and CDR2 are SGHDT and YYEEEE. In DNA form, the CDR3 reads TGTGCCAGCAGCTTGCCAAGCCCCTCCTACGAGCAGTACTTC. Its translation is CASSLPSPSYEQYF.

The chain joins TRBV28 to TRBJ1-6; TRBD1 matches 8 bases. The germline V gene encodes CDR1 MDHEN and CDR2 SYDVKM. The CDR3 covers 18 residues. Trimming took 4 bases from V and 4 from J; bases not matched to a gene: 12. CDR3 sequence: CASSSPTGTGGYNSPLHF. In DNA, the CDR3 is TGTGCCAGCAGTTCTCCCACCGGGACAGGCGGTTATAATTCACCCCTCCACTTT. Together with reference TRBV28 and TRBJ1-6, the CDR3 gives the full variable domain: DVKVTQSSRYLVKRTGEKVFLECVQDMDHENMFWYRQDPGLGLRLIYFSYDVKMKEKGDIPEGYSVSREKKERFSLILESASTNQTSMYLCASSSPTGTGGYNSPLHFGNGTRLTVT.

The V gene is TRBV28, the J gene TRBJ2-3, with unresolved D. Per germline, CDR1 MDHEN and CDR2 SYDVKM. V shed 3 bases and J shed 7 bases, with 17 bases lying between them. The CDR3 loop spans 15 amino acids. The CDR3 loop is CASSFSGARSNTQYF. The DNA of the CDR3 is TGTGCCAGCAGTTTCTCGGGTGCCCGCTCGAATACGCAGTATTTT.

This clone came up a few times. V and J are TRBV10-3 and TRBJ2-2; weak D call: TRBD1 (5 bases). CDR1 and CDR2 from the germline V gene are ENHRY and SYGVKD. This CDR3 is built from 17 residues. V shed 2 bases and J shed 1 base, with 14 bases lying between them. The CDR3 spells CAISEDPQGVNTGELFF. CDR3 sequence (DNA): TGTGCCATCAGTGAGGATCCCCAAGGGGTGAACACCGGGGAGCTGTTTTTT.

V is TRBV10-3 and J is TRBJ2-1, with D unclear. V lost 10 bases and J 1 base, leaving 11 bases between the germline ends. The CDR3 length is 13 residues. Germline V gene lookup returns CDR1 ENHRY and CDR2 SYGVKD. CDR3 in DNA: TGTGCCACGAGAAACTCATCCTACAATGAGCAGTTCTTC. Translated, it gives CATRNSSYNEQFF.

This clone was seen only a few times. This CDR3 is also generated by other DNA sequences in the sample. The gene calls are TRBV7-9 and TRBJ2-7, with TRBD1 matching over 7 bases. Per germline, CDR1 SEHNR and CDR2 FQNEAQ (reference sequence). The CDR3 runs to 13 residues. Trimming at V came to 5 bases and at J to 5 bases, leaving 6 bases not matched to a gene. The CDR3 loop reads CASSPTGDHEQYF. The CDR3 DNA follows: TGTGCCAGCAGCCCCACAGGGGACCACGAGCAGTACTTC.

The genes are TRBV5-8 and TRBJ1-1; no firm D call. The germline CDR1 and CDR2 sequences are SGHTS and YDEGEE. V was trimmed by 1 base and J by 5 bases, leaving 18 bases between them. This CDR3 has 16 residues. The CDR3: CASSLSQAPFWTEAFF. As DNA, the CDR3 is TGTGCCAGCAGCTTGTCCCAGGCACCCTTTTGGACTGAAGCTTTCTTT.

The V gene is TRBV5-4, the J gene TRBJ1-6, with 10 nucleotides matching TRBD1. The junction had 16 bases not matched to a gene; V was cut back by 4 bases and J by 9 bases. The germline gives CDR1 SGHNT, CDR2 YYREEE (reference sequence). The CDR3 is made up of 18 amino acids. The DNA for the CDR3 is TGTGCCAGCAGCCTAGTCCCGGGACAGGGGTCGACCGGTTCACCCCTCCACTTT. Translating it yields CASSLVPGQGSTGSPLHF.

The rearrangement joins TRBV3-1 (or the pseudogene TRBV3-2) to TRBJ2-5; maybe TRBD2 (5 bases). The CDR3 consists of 14 residues. V lost 1 base and J 5 bases, leaving 11 bases between the germline ends. Germline V gene sequence: CDR1 LGHDT, CDR2 YNNKEL (reference sequence). CDR3 sequence reads: CASSQGSSGETQYF. DNA for the CDR3: TGTGCCAGCAGCCAAGGGAGCTCGGGGGAGACCCAGTACTTC.